These 4 T cell receptor beta chains came from one sample sequenced in a study of CD8 T cells in Susac syndrome. Random hexamers primed reverse transcription of roughly 0.45 to 1 ug RNA. TCRdb re-derived calls from the immunoSEQ multiplex PCR reads in MiXCR, one entry per CDR3 protein. The profile shows 180,000 or so distinct CDR3 sequences, around 94% of them singletons. Sequencing used CD4+ T cells from PBMCs. These receptors all come from a human donor in good health.

The chain uses TRBV7-9 and TRBJ1-1, with 11 bases aligning to TRBD1. J gave up 6 bases and V 5 bases, and 14 bases lay outside the gene matches. Germline CDR1 SEHNR, CDR2 FQNEAQ (reference sequence). The CDR3 spans 17 residues. The CDR3 region has the DNA TGTGCCAGCAGCCCCCCCAGGACAGGGGGCGCGAGGGCTGAAGCTTTCTTT. Protein product: CASSPPRTGGARAEAFF.

The chain recombines TRBV28 with TRBJ2-6; D possibly matches TRBD1 or TRBD2 (6 bases each). V was shortened by 8 bases and J by 0 bases, with 14 bases between the two germline ends. Germline lookup yields CDR1 MDHEN and CDR2 SYDVKM. The CDR3 contains 16 residues. The CDR3 region is CASLGGASSGANVLTF. CDR3 nucleotides: TGTGCCAGCCTCGGGGGCGCCAGCTCTGGGGCCAACGTCCTGACTTTC.

V and J are TRBV9 and TRBJ2-5, with 7 bases lining up with TRBD2. J was trimmed by 3 bases and V by 2 bases; bases with no gene match: 7. This CDR3 is 15 amino acids long. CDR1 SGDLS and CDR2 YYNGEE come from the germline V gene. CDR3 sequence (DNA): TGTGCCAGCAGCGTTCGGGGTGCGGGGGAAGAGACCCAGTACTTC. Encoded protein: CASSVRGAGEETQYF.

This rearrangement joins TRBV4-1 to TRBJ2-7; no firm D call. The CDR3 extends over 13 amino acids. CDR1 and CDR2 from the germline V gene are MGHRA and YSYEKL. V shed 0 bases and J shed 7 bases, with 10 bases lying between them. The CDR3 spells CASSQDRTYEQYF. CDR3 nucleotide sequence: TGCGCCAGCAGCCAAGACCGCACTTATGAGCAGTACTTC.